This T cell receptor beta chain was obtained from a study of OX40 agonist ivuxolimab in advanced cancers. Overall study findings and caveats: Antigen specificity was not determined for the expanded peripheral T cells.

It was autoimmune disease history or systemic immunosuppression that excluded patients. Produced via immunoSEQ multiplex PCR; TCRdb's table is partial and in-frame only. The sample yields 55,000 to 90,000 clones, around 90% seen once. This clone was seen more than once but under ten times. The antigen remains undetermined. CDR3 length: 15 amino acids. Germline V CDR1 and CDR2: SGDLS, YYNGEE. Losses at the gene ends were 0 bases for V and 5 bases for J; bases not matched to a gene: 7. Specimen: CD4+ or CD8+ T cells sorted from blood, collected in a trial of the OX40 agonist ivuxolimab. This sequence originates from an adult with an advanced solid tumor such as melanoma, head and neck, liver or kidney cancer. The rearrangement joins TRBV9 to TRBJ2-5; 7 nucleotides align to TRBD1. The CDR3 sequence: CASSVAQGIGETQYF. The CDR3, as DNA: TGTGCCAGCAGCGTAGCACAGGGGATAGGGGAGACCCAGTACTTC.